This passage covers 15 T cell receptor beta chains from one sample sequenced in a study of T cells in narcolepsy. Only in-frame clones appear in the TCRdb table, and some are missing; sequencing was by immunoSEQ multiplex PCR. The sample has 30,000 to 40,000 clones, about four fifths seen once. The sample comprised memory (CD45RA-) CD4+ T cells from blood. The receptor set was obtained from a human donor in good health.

The CDR3 protein is CASSVGPAGTGELFF. In DNA form, the CDR3 reads TGTGCCAGCAGCGTGGGACCGGCGGGCACCGGGGAGCTGTTTTTT. This chain connects TRBV9 to TRBJ2-2, with D perhaps TRBD1 or TRBD2 (5 bases each). V was clipped by 2 bases and J by 4 bases, with 12 bases between them. Per germline, CDR1 SGDLS and CDR2 YYNGEE. The length of the CDR3 is 15 residues.

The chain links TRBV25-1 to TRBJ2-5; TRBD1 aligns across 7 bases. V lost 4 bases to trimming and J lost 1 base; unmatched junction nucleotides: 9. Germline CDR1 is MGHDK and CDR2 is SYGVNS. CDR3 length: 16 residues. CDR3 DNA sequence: TGTGCCAGCAGTGTCCCCGGGACAGCGACCCAAGAGACCCAGTACTTC. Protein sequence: CASSVPGTATQETQYF.

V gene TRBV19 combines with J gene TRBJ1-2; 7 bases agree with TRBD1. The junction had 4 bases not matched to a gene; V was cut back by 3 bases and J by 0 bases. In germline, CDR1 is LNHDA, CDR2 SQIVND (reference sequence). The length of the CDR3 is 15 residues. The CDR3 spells CASSIRQGTNYGYTF. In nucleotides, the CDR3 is TGTGCCAGTAGTATCCGACAGGGAACTAACTATGGCTACACCTTC.

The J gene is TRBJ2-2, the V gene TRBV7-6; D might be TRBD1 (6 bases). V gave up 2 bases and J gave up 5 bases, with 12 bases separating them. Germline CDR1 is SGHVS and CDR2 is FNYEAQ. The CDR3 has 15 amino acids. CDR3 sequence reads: CASSLQGIGTGELFF. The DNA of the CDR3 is TGTGCCAGCAGCTTACAGGGGATCGGTACCGGGGAGCTGTTTTTT.

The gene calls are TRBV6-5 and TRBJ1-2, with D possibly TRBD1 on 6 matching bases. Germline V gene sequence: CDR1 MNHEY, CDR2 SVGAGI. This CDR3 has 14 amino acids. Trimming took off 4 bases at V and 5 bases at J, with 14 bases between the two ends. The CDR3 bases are TGTGCCAGCAGTTTCTCGGACAGCCCATATGGCTACACCTTC. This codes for CASSFSDSPYGYTF.

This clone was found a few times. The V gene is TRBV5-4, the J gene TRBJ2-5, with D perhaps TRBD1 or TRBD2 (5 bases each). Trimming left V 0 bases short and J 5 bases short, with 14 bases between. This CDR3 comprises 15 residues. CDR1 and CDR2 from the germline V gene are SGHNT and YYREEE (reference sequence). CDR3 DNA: TGTGCCAGCAGCTTGGGGTCCGGGGCCCGGGAGACCCAGTACTTC. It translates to CASSLGSGARETQYF.

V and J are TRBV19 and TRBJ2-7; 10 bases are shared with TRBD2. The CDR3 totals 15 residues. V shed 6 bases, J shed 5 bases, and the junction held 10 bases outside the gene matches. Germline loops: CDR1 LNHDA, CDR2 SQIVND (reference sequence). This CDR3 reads CASRPRLAGAHEQYF. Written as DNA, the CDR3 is TGTGCCAGTAGGCCCAGGCTAGCGGGAGCCCACGAGCAGTACTTC.

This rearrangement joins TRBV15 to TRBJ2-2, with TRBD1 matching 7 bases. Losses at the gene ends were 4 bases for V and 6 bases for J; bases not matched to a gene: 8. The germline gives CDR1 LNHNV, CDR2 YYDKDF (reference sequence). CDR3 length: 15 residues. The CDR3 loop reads CATSTSGQRPGELFF. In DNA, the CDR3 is TGTGCCACCAGCACCTCGGGACAGCGCCCCGGGGAGCTGTTTTTT.

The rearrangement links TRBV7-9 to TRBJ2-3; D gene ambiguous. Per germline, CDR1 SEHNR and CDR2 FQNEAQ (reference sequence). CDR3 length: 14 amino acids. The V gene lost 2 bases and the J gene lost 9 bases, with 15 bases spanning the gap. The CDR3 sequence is CASSLKGPVRTQYF. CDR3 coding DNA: TGTGCCAGCAGCTTAAAAGGACCAGTTAGAACGCAGTATTTT.

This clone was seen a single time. In DNA form, the CDR3 reads TGTGCCAGCAGCGGCGGACAGGAGGAAGCTGGGGCCAACGTCCTGACTTTC. Its protein is CASSGGQEEAGANVLTF. The genes are TRBV7-9 and TRBJ2-6; 7 bases fit TRBD1. This CDR3 spans 17 amino acids. With 5 bases clipped from V and 2 bases from J, the junction kept 9 bases outside the gene matches. CDR1 and CDR2 from the germline V gene are SEHNR and FQNEAQ (reference sequence).

This CDR3 is CASSLGVDSPLHF. The DNA for the CDR3 is TGTGCCAGCAGCTTAGGGGTGGATTCACCCCTCCACTTT. The chain is built from TRBV11-3 and TRBJ1-6; D is unresolved. This CDR3 contains 13 residues. V was clipped by 1 base and J by 8 bases, with 6 bases between them. From germline, CDR1 is SGHNT and CDR2 YENEEA.

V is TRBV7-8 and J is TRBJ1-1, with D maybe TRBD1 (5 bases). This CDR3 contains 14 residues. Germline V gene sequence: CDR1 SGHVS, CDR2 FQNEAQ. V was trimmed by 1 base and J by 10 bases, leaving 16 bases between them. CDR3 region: CASSLDWQGGTAFF. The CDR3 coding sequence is TGTGCCAGCAGCTTAGACTGGCAGGGTGGTACAGCTTTCTTT. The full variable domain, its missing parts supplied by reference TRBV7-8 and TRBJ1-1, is GAGVSQSPRYKVAKRGQDVALRCDPISGHVSLFWYQQALGQGPEFLTYFQNEAQLDKSGLPSDRFFAERPEGSVSTLKIQRTQQEDSAVYLCASSLDWQGGTAFFGQGTRLTVV.

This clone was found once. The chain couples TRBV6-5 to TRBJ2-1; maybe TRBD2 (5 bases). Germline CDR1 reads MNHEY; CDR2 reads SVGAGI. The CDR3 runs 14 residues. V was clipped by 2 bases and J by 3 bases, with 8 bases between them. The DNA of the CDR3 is TGTGCCAGCAGTTACGAGGGCAGCTACAATGAGCAGTTCTTC. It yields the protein CASSYEGSYNEQFF.

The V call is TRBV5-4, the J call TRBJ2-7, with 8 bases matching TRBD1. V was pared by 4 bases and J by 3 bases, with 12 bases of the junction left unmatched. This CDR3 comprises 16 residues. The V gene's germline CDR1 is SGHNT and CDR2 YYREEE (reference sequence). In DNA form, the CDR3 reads TGTGCCAGCAGCCAAGAGGGGACAGGAAAATTCTACGAGCAGTACTTC. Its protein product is CASSQEGTGKFYEQYF.

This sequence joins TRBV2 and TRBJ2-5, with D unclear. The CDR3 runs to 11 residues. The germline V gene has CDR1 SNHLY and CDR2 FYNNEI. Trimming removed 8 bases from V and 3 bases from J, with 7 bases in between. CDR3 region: CASVQEETQYF. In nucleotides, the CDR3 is TGTGCCAGCGTTCAGGAAGAGACCCAGTACTTC. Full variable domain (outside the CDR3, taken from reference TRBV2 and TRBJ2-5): EPEVTQTPSHQVTQMGQEVILRCVPISNHLYFYWYRQILGQKVEFLVSFYNNEISEKSEIFDDQFSVERPDGSNFTLKIRSTKLEDSAMYFCASVQEETQYFGPGTRLLVL.